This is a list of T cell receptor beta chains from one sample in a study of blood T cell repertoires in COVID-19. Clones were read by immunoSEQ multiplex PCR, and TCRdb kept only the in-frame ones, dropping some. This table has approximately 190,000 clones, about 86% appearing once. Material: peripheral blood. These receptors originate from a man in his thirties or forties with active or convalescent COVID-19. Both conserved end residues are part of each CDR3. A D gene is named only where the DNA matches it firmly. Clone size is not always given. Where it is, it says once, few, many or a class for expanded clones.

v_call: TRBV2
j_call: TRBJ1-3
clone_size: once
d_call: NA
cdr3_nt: TGTGCCAGCAGTGGGACTATCGCCTCTGGAAACACCATATATTTT
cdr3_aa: CASSGTIASGNTIYF

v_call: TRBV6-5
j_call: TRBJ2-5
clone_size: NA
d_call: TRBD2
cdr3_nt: TGTGCCAGCAGACAACCGGGGCGGGGAGGGGAGACCCAGTACTTC
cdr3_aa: CASRQPGRGGETQYF

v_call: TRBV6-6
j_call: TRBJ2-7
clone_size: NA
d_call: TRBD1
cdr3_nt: TGTGCCAGCCACAGGGGGCAGACCTACGAGCAGTACTTC
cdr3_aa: CASHRGQTYEQYF

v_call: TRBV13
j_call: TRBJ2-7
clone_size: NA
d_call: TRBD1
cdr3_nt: TGTGCCAGCAGCTTATACTTGACCCCCGGGACAGGGGGCCACGAGCAGTACTTC
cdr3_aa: CASSLYLTPGTGGHEQYF

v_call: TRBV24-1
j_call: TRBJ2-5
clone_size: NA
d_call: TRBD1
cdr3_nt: TGTGCCACCAGTGACCCACGGGACAGGGTGAGAGAGACCCAGTACTTC
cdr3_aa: CATSDPRDRVRETQYF

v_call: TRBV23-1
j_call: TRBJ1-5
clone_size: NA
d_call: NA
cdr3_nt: TGCGCCAGCAGTCAACTTGGGGCAGGTCAGCCCCAGCATTTT
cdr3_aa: CASSQLGAGQPQHF

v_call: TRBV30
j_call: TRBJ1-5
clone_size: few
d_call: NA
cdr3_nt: TGTGCCTGGAGTTTGCAGGGTGAGCAGCCCCAGCATTTT
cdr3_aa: CAWSLQGEQPQHF

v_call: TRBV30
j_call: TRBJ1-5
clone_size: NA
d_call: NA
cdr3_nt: TGTGCCTGGAGTCCTGTGCCAGGGTTGAATCAGCCCCAGCATTTT
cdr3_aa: CAWSPVPGLNQPQHF

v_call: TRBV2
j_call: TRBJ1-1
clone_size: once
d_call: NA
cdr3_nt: TGTGCCAGCAGTGATTCCCCCCAATTAATGAGCGAAGCTTTCTTT
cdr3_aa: CASSDSPQLMSEAFF

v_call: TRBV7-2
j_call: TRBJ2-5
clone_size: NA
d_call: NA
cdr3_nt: TGTGCCAGCAGCCCCAGGACTACTCACCAAGAGACCCAGTACTTC
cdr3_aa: CASSPRTTHQETQYF

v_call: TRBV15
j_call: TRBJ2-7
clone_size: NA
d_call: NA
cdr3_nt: TGTGCCACCAGCAGAGACCGGGACATAACCTACGAGCAGTACTTC
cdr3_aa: CATSRDRDITYEQYF

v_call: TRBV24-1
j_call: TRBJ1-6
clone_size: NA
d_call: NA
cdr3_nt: TGTGCCACCAGTGTACCCAGGACAGTGCAGGCCCTCCACTTT
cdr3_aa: CATSVPRTVQALHF

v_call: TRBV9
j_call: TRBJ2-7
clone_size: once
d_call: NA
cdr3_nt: TGTGCCAGCAGCGTAGCTTCGGGTCGCGCCTACGAGCAGTACTTC
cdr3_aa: CASSVASGRAYEQYF

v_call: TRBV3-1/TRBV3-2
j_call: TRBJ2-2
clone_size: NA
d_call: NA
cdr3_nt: TGTGCCAGCAGCCAAGAGAGGGCTATCGGGGAGCTGTTTTTT
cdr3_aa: CASSQERAIGELFF

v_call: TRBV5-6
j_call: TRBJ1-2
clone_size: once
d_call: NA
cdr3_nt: TGTGCCAGCAGCTTGGGACAGGATGGCTACACCTTC
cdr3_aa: CASSLGQDGYTF